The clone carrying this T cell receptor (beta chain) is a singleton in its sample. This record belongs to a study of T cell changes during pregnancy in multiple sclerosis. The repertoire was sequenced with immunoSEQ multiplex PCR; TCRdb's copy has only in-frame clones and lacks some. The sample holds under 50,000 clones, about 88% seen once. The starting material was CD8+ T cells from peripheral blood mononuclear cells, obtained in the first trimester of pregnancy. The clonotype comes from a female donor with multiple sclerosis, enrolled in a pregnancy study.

CDR3 coding DNA: TGTGCCAGTAGTATCCCGGACAGGGATGTGACAGATACGCAGTATTTT. Translated, it gives CASSIPDRDVTDTQYF. The rearrangement uses TRBV19 and TRBJ2-3; TRBD1 aligns across 8 bases. The length of the CDR3 is 16 residues. The ends lost 3 bases at V and 3 bases at J; junction bases unmatched: 8. Germline CDR1 and CDR2: LNHDA and SQIVND (reference sequence).